This T cell receptor (beta chain) was sequenced in a study of CD8 T cells in Susac syndrome. Reverse transcription of roughly 0.5 to 1 ug RNA was carried out with random hexamers. Amplification of TCR beta CDR3 across 54 Vbeta and 13 Jbeta was performed with immunoSEQ multiplex PCR. TCRdb recomputed calls from the immunoSEQ multiplex PCR reads with MiXCR, one row per CDR3 protein. The sample contains roughly 150,000 distinct CDR3 sequences, just under 97% of which appear only once. Germline assignment: CDR1 DFQATT and CDR2 SNEGSKA (reference sequence). V lost 5 bases and J 2 bases, leaving 19 bases between the germline ends. The length of the CDR3 is 15 residues. TCR beta was sequenced from blood CD8+ and CD4+ T cells. The multiple sclerosis controls were treatment-naive patients affected by stable or active relapsing-remitting disease.

J is TRBJ2-7 and V is TRBV20-1; maybe TRBD1 (6 bases). The receptor was derived from a human donor with multiple sclerosis. The sequencing sample was made of CD8+ T cells from PBMCs. CDR3 amino acids: CSARHGNRAPYEQYF. In nucleotides, the CDR3 is TGCAGTGCTCGTCATGGGAACAGGGCCCCCTACGAGCAGTACTTC.